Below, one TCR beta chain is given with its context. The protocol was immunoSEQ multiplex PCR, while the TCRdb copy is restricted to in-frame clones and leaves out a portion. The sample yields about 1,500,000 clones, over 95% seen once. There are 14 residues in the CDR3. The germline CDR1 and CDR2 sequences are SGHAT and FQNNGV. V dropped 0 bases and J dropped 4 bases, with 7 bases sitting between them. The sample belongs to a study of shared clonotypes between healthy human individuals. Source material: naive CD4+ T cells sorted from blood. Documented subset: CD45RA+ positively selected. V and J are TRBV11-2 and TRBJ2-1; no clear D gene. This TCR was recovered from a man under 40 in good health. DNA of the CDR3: TGTGCCAGCAGCTTAGATCCCCTTTACAATGAGCAGTTCTTC. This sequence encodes CASSLDPLYNEQFF.